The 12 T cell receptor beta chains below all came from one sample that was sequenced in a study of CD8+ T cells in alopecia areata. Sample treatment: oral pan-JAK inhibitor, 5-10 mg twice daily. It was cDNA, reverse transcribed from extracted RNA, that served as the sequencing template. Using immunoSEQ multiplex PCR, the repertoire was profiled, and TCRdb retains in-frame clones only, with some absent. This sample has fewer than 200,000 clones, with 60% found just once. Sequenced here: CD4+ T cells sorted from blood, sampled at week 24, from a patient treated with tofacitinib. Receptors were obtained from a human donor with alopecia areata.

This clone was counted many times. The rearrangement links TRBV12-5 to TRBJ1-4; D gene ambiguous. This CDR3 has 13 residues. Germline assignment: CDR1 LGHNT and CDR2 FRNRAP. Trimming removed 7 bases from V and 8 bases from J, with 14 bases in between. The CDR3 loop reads CASALGVWEKLFF. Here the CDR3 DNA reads TGTGCTAGTGCCTTGGGTGTATGGGAAAAACTGTTTTTT.

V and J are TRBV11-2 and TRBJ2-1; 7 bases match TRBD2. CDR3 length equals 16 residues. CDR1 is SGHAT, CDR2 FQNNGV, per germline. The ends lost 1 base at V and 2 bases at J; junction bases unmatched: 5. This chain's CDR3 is CASSLVKGGAYNEQFF. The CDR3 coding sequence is TGTGCCAGCAGCTTAGTAAAGGGAGGGGCCTACAATGAGCAGTTCTTC.

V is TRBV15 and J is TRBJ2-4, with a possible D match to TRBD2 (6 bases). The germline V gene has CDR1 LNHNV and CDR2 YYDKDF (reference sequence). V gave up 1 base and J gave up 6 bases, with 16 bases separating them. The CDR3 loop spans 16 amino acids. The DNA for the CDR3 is TGTGCCACCAGCAGAGTGCGGGGTTCTCTGGGAAACATTCAGTACTTC. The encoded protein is CATSRVRGSLGNIQYF. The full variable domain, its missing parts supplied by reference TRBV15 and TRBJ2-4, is DAMVIQNPRYQVTQFGKPVTLSCSQTLNHNVMYWYQQKSSQAPKLLFHYYDKDFNNEADTPDNFQSRRPNTSFCFLDIRSPGLGDTAMYLCATSRVRGSLGNIQYFGAGTRLSVL.

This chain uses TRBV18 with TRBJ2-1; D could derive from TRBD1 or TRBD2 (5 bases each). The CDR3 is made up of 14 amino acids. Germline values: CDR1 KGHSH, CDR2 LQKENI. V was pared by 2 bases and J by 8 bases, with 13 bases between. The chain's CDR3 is CASSPGQGVYEQFF. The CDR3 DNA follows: TGTGCCAGCTCACCAGGCCAGGGAGTCTATGAGCAGTTCTTC.

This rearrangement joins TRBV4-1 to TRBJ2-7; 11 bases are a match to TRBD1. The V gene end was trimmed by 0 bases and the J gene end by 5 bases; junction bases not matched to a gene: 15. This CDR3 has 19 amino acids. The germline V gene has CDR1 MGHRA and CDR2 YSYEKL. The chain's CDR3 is CASSQEYHNRTGGVHEQYF. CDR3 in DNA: TGCGCCAGCAGCCAAGAATACCACAACAGGACAGGGGGCGTCCACGAGCAGTACTTC.

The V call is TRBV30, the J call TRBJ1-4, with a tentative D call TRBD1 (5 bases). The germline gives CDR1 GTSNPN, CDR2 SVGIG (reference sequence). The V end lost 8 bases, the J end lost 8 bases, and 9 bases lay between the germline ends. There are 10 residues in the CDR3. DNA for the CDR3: TGTGCCGGGGGGTACGAAAAACTGTTTTTT. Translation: CAGGYEKLFF.

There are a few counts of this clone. Here the CDR3 reads CASSLREGGNQPQHF. CDR3 nucleotides: TGTGCCAGCAGCTTGCGGGAAGGGGGCAATCAGCCCCAGCATTTT. The rearrangement joins TRBV11-2 to TRBJ1-5; D perhaps matches TRBD1 (5 bases). The CDR3 totals 15 residues. V lost 3 bases, J lost 2 bases, and 11 bases lay in between. Germline V CDR1 and CDR2: SGHAT, FQNNGV.

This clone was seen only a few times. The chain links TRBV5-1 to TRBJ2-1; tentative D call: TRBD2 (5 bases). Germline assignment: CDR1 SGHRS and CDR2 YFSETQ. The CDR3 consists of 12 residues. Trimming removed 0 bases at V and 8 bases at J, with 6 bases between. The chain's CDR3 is CASSLAGDEQFF. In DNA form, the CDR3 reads TGCGCCAGCAGCTTGGCCGGGGATGAGCAGTTCTTC.

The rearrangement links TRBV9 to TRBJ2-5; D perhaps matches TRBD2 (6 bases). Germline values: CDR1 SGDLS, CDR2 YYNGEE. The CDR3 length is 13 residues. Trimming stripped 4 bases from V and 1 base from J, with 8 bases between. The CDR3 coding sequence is TGTGCCAGCAGCAGGGGAGGCCAAGAGACCCAGTACTTC. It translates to CASSRGGQETQYF.

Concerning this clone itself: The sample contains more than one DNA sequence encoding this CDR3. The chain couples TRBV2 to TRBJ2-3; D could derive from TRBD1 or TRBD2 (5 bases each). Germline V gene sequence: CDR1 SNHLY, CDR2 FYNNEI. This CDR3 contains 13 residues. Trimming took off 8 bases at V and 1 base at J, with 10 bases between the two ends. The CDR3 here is CASRDGGTDTQYF. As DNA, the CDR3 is TGTGCCAGCCGGGACGGGGGCACAGATACGCAGTATTTT.

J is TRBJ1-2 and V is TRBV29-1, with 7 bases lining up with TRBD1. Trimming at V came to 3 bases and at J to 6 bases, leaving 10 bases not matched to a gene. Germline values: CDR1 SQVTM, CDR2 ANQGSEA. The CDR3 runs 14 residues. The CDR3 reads CSVDLQGGSDGYTF. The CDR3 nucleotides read TGCAGCGTTGACCTTCAGGGGGGCTCGGATGGCTACACCTTC. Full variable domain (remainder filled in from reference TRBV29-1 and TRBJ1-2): SAVISQKPSRDICQRGTSLTIQCQVDSQVTMMFWYRQQPGQSLTLIATANQGSEATYESGFVIDKFPISRPNLTFSTLTVSNMSPEDSSIYLCSVDLQGGSDGYTFGSGTRLTVV.

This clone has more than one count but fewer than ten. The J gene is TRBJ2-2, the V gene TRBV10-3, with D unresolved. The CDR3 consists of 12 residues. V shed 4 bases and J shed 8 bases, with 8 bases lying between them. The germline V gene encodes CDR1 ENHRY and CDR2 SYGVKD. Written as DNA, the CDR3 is TGTGCCATCAGTGTGTTTCCTGGGGAGCTGTTTTTT. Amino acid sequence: CAISVFPGELFF.